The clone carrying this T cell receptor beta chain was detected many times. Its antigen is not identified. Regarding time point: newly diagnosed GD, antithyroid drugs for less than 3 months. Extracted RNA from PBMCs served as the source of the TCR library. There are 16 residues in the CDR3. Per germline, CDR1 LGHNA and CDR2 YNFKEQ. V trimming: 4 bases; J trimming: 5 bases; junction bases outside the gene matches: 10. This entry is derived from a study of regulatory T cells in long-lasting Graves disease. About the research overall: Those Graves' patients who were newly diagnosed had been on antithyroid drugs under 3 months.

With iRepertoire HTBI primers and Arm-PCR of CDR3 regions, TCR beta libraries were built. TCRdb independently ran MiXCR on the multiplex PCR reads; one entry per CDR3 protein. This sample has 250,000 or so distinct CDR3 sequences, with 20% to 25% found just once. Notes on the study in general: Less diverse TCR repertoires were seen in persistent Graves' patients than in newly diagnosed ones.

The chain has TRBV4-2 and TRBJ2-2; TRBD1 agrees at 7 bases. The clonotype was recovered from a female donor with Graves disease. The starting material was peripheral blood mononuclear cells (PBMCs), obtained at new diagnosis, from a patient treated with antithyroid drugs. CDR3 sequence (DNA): TGTGCCAGCAGCCTCCCGACGAGGGGGCTGACCGGGGAGCTGTTTTTT. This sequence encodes CASSLPTRGLTGELFF.